This T cell receptor beta chain was found in a study of human T cells and chemical hapten exposure. The sample holds a few counts of this clonotype. No antigen is known for it. Overall study results and limits: TCRs exceeding 1 in 1000 frequency stayed unchanged with DPC sensitization.

Time point: patch test 3, about 24 weeks after DPC sensitization. Indicated treatment: therapeutic diphenylcyclopropenone sensitization with weekly scalp DPC. The V and J ends lost 6 bases and 2 bases, in that order; junction bases with no gene match: 8. Germline V gene sequence: CDR1 MNHNY, CDR2 SVGAGI (reference sequence). The CDR3 is made up of 17 amino acids. The study used a library that attached unique molecular identifiers to individual cDNA molecules. One entry per CDR3 protein results from TCRdb running MiXCR on the RACE reads. Among some 90,000 distinct CDR3 sequences listed, about a tenth were seen once.

The source of this sequence is a woman in her twenties or thirties with alopecia areata. Some clones in this sample may be carry-over from other donors' samples. The J gene is TRBJ2-3, the V gene TRBV6-6, with 13 bases fitting TRBD2. This material consisted of whole blood, taken in connection with sensitization to the hapten diphenylcyclopropenone (DPC). The CDR3 loop is CASRLQLAGGYTDTQYF. The CDR3, as DNA: TGTGCCAGCAGACTACAACTAGCGGGGGGGTACACAGATACGCAGTATTTT.